These T cell receptor beta chains were read from a single sample in a study of vaccination effects on CD4 cells after COVID-19. Method: immunoSEQ multiplex PCR; TCRdb's copy keeps in-frame clones and lacks some. The repertoire consists of roughly 65,000 clones, with roughly three quarters occurring once and the leading ten covering around 3%. What these receptors recognize is not known. Sample: CD4+ T cells from PBMCs cultured with HCoV-NL63 spike peptides, taken before COVID-19 vaccination. These receptor sequences come from a human donor who received a COVID-19 vaccine. The CDR3 runs from the conserved cysteine through the conserved F or W. D genes are given only for firm matches. Expanded clones get a size class; other rows say once, few or many, or leave the size out.

V: TRBV5-6
D: -
J: TRBJ1-3
size: -
CDR3: CASSFLAGNTIYF
DNA: TGTGCCAGCAGCTTCTTAGCCGGAAACACCATATATTTT

V: TRBV6-2/TRBV6-3
D: -
J: TRBJ2-6
size: -
CDR3: CASSPLQVGANVLTF
DNA: TGTGCCAGCAGCCCTCTACAGGTCGGGGCCAACGTCCTGACTTTC

V: TRBV7-8
D: -
J: TRBJ2-1
size: -
CDR3: CASSLYVGAREQFF
DNA: TGTGCCAGCAGCTTATATGTGGGGGCCCGCGAGCAGTTCTTC

V: TRBV6-5
D: -
J: TRBJ1-1
size: once
CDR3: CASSSGMGEAFF
DNA: TGTGCCAGCAGTTCAGGGATGGGTGAAGCTTTCTTT

V: TRBV5-6
D: -
J: TRBJ2-5
size: -
CDR3: CASSFPAGTMETQYF
DNA: TGTGCCAGCAGCTTCCCCGCCGGGACAATGGAGACCCAGTACTTC

V: TRBV25-1
D: -
J: TRBJ2-3
size: -
CDR3: CASSEGDTQYF
DNA: TGTGCCAGCAGTGAAGGAGATACGCAGTATTTT

V: TRBV7-9
D: -
J: TRBJ2-3
size: once
CDR3: CASSLGTAGLRTDTQYF
DNA: TGTGCCAGCAGCTTAGGCACGGCGGGACTCCGCACAGATACGCAGTATTTT

V: TRBV9
D: -
J: TRBJ1-4
size: -
CDR3: CASSGLGTKLFF
DNA: TGTGCCAGCAGCGGCTTAGGGACAAAACTGTTTTTT

V: TRBV2
D: TRBD1
J: TRBJ1-6
size: -
CDR3: CASSSPGQGSYNSPLHF
DNA: TGTGCCAGCAGTTCCCCGGGACAGGGCTCCTATAATTCACCCCTCCACTTT

V: TRBV9
D: TRBD1
J: TRBJ1-6
size: once
CDR3: CASSPQGQGESPLHF
DNA: TGTGCCAGCAGCCCACAGGGACAGGGTGAATCACCCCTCCACTTT

V: TRBV6-5
D: -
J: TRBJ1-3
size: -
CDR3: CASSSFSSSGNTIYF
DNA: TGTGCCAGCAGTAGCTTCTCGTCCTCTGGAAACACCATATATTTT

V: TRBV9
D: -
J: TRBJ2-1
size: -
CDR3: CASSVTSSSEQFF
DNA: TGTGCCAGCAGCGTAACTAGCTCTAGTGAGCAGTTCTTC

V: TRBV6-4
D: TRBD1
J: TRBJ1-6
size: -
CDR3: CASSERDSYSPLHF
DNA: TGTGCCAGCAGTGAGCGGGACAGCTATTCACCCCTCCACTTT

V: TRBV18
D: -
J: TRBJ2-2
size: few
CDR3: CASSPRTMNTGELFF
DNA: TGTGCCAGCTCACCAAGGACAATGAACACCGGGGAGCTGTTTTTT

V: TRBV6-6
D: -
J: TRBJ1-3
size: -
CDR3: CASSYIVMGSPPSIYF
DNA: TGTGCCAGCAGTTACATAGTGATGGGTTCCCCCCCTTCGATATATTTT

V: TRBV19
D: -
J: TRBJ2-1
size: -
CDR3: CASSMNGKIPEQFF
DNA: TGTGCCAGTAGTATGAATGGGAAGATCCCCGAGCAGTTCTTC

V: TRBV7-8
D: -
J: TRBJ2-5
size: -
CDR3: CASSWALGETQYF
DNA: TGTGCCAGCAGCTGGGCACTTGGCGAGACCCAGTACTTC

V: TRBV5-1
D: TRBD1
J: TRBJ2-2
size: few
CDR3: CASSPRTGVGELFF
DNA: TGCGCCAGCAGCCCTCGGACAGGGGTGGGGGAGCTGTTTTTT

V: TRBV11-2
D: -
J: TRBJ2-5
size: -
CDR3: CASSSRGLLQETQYF
DNA: TGTGCCAGCAGCTCACGAGGACTGCTCCAAGAGACCCAGTACTTC

V: TRBV5-1
D: -
J: TRBJ2-2
size: -
CDR3: CASSLEPPSNTGELFF
DNA: TGCGCCAGCAGCTTGGAACCACCCTCGAACACCGGGGAGCTGTTTTTT

V: TRBV19
D: TRBD1
J: TRBJ1-4
size: -
CDR3: CASSPRGTGNEKLFF
DNA: TGTGCCAGTAGCCCTCGGGGGACAGGTAATGAAAAACTGTTTTTT

V: TRBV2
D: TRBD2
J: TRBJ2-3
size: -
CDR3: CASNVGGNTDTQYF
DNA: TGTGCCAGCAATGTCGGGGGGAACACAGATACGCAGTATTTT

V: TRBV5-5
D: -
J: TRBJ2-1
size: -
CDR3: CASSFTGVQSNEQFF
DNA: TGTGCCAGCAGCTTTACAGGAGTGCAAAGCAATGAGCAGTTCTTC

V: TRBV6-5
D: -
J: TRBJ1-2
size: few
CDR3: CASCSVMRSNYGYTF
DNA: TGTGCCAGCTGCTCAGTCATGCGGTCGAACTATGGCTACACCTTC

V: TRBV6-2/TRBV6-3
D: -
J: TRBJ1-1
size: -
CDR3: CASSPGGGTEAFF
DNA: TGTGCCAGCAGTCCCGGGGGGGGCACTGAAGCTTTCTTT

V: TRBV3-1/TRBV3-2
D: -
J: TRBJ2-1
size: few
CDR3: CASSLWGRGDNEQFF
DNA: TGTGCCAGCAGCCTATGGGGAAGAGGGGACAATGAGCAGTTCTTC

V: TRBV5-6
D: -
J: TRBJ1-2
size: -
CDR3: CASRMVSQGTYYGYTF
DNA: TGTGCCAGCAGAATGGTTTCCCAGGGGACCTACTATGGCTACACCTTC

V: TRBV9
D: TRBD2
J: TRBJ2-3
size: -
CDR3: CASSVGRSGGLRHPDTQYF
DNA: TGTGCCAGCAGCGTAGGGCGTAGCGGGGGCCTCAGGCATCCAGATACGCAGTATTTT

V: TRBV7-2
D: -
J: TRBJ2-5
size: -
CDR3: CASSPPRETQYF
DNA: TGTGCCAGCAGCCCCCCGAGGGAGACCCAGTACTTC

V: TRBV6-1
D: TRBD2
J: TRBJ2-3
size: once
CDR3: CASSDGLAGGRGDTQYF
DNA: TGTGCCAGCAGTGACGGACTAGCGGGGGGGCGAGGAGATACGCAGTATTTT

V: TRBV24-1
D: -
J: TRBJ1-2
size: -
CDR3: CATSQGYGYTF
DNA: TGTGCCACCTCCCAGGGCTATGGCTACACCTTC

V: TRBV7-8
D: TRBD2
J: TRBJ2-5
size: -
CDR3: CASSLGAGGRLETQYF
DNA: TGTGCCAGCAGCTTAGGGGCGGGGGGGCGGTTAGAGACCCAGTACTTC

V: TRBV10-2
D: -
J: TRBJ1-6
size: -
CDR3: CASSDQQGGSSPLHF
DNA: TGCGCCAGCAGTGATCAGCAGGGCGGGAGTTCACCCCTCCACTTT

V: TRBV7-8
D: -
J: TRBJ2-2
size: -
CDR3: CASSLYEGQTGELFF
DNA: TGTGCCAGCAGCTTATATGAGGGTCAGACCGGGGAGCTGTTTTTT

V: TRBV19
D: TRBD2
J: TRBJ2-2
size: -
CDR3: CASSIPKTSENTGELFF
DNA: TGTGCCAGTAGTATTCCTAAGACTAGCGAGAACACCGGGGAGCTGTTTTTT

V: TRBV24-1
D: -
J: TRBJ2-1
size: -
CDR3: CATSQSSSGNEQFF
DNA: TGTGCCACCAGTCAAAGCTCCTCGGGGAATGAGCAGTTCTTC

V: TRBV12-3/TRBV12-4
D: -
J: TRBJ1-3
size: once
CDR3: CASRLADRTTIYF
DNA: TGTGCCAGCAGACTCGCCGACCGGACCACCATATATTTT

V: TRBV7-9
D: TRBD1
J: TRBJ2-3
size: -
CDR3: CASSLRGRLDTQYF
DNA: TGTGCCAGCAGCCTCAGGGGGCGCTTGGATACGCAGTATTTT

V: TRBV10-3
D: -
J: TRBJ1-2
size: -
CDR3: CAIGLGEINYGYTF
DNA: TGTGCCATCGGGCTGGGGGAGATTAACTATGGCTACACCTTC

V: TRBV12-5
D: -
J: TRBJ1-5
size: once
CDR3: CASGYDSGDSNQPQHF
DNA: TGTGCTAGTGGTTACGACAGTGGGGATAGCAATCAGCCCCAGCATTTT

V: TRBV4-2
D: -
J: TRBJ1-4
size: -
CDR3: CASSQEGAYEKLFF
DNA: TGTGCCAGCAGCCAAGAAGGGGCCTATGAAAAACTGTTTTTT

V: TRBV6-5
D: TRBD1
J: TRBJ1-1
size: -
CDR3: CASSYDRGPNTEAFF
DNA: TGTGCCAGCAGTTACGACAGGGGGCCAAACACTGAAGCTTTCTTT

V: TRBV12-5
D: -
J: TRBJ1-1
size: few
CDR3: CASDPGWNTEAFF
DNA: TGTGCTAGTGACCCTGGTTGGAACACTGAAGCTTTCTTT

V: TRBV10-1
D: TRBD1
J: TRBJ2-3
size: -
CDR3: CASSEQGAFSDTQYF
DNA: TGCGCCAGCAGTGAACAGGGGGCGTTTTCAGATACGCAGTATTTT

V: TRBV29-1
D: -
J: TRBJ1-5
size: -
CDR3: CSVAKEPGSNQPQHF
DNA: TGCAGCGTTGCGAAAGAACCGGGAAGCAATCAGCCCCAGCATTTT

V: TRBV9
D: -
J: TRBJ2-6
size: -
CDR3: CASNGGRTGANVLTF
DNA: TGTGCCAGCAACGGGGGGCGGACTGGGGCCAACGTCCTGACTTTC

V: TRBV3-1/TRBV3-2
D: -
J: TRBJ2-5
size: -
CDR3: CASSRPLQETQYF
DNA: TGTGCCAGCAGCCGCCCCCTCCAAGAGACCCAGTACTTC

V: TRBV14
D: -
J: TRBJ2-3
size: -
CDR3: CASSHLGLSRGATDTQYF
DNA: TGTGCCAGCAGCCATCTGGGGTTGAGCCGCGGGGCCACAGATACGCAGTATTTT

V: TRBV18
D: TRBD1
J: TRBJ2-3
size: -
CDR3: CASSPGTGGDTQYF
DNA: TGTGCCAGCTCACCAGGGACAGGGGGAGATACGCAGTATTTT

V: TRBV2
D: -
J: TRBJ2-1
size: -
CDR3: CASSKTRSGIIHEQFF
DNA: TGTGCCAGCAGTAAAACCAGATCAGGGATTATCCATGAGCAGTTCTTC

V: TRBV2
D: -
J: TRBJ2-5
size: -
CDR3: CASRWRDGATETQYF
DNA: TGTGCCAGCAGGTGGAGGGACGGCGCCACCGAGACCCAGTACTTC

V: TRBV5-1
D: -
J: TRBJ1-2
size: once
CDR3: CASSLSSSSNYGYTF
DNA: TGCGCCAGCAGCTTGAGTAGTTCATCTAACTATGGCTACACCTTC